This T cell receptor (beta chain) is from a study of cytomegalovirus exposure and HLA in healthy donors (dated 2017 in TCRdb). About the investigation overall: The 650 to 800 repertoires of the first cohort and the approximately 110 validation repertoires were produced on the same platform, according to a later analysis. The study aimed to test whether cataloging public T cell receptors could reveal signatures of past pathogen exposure. A separate validation cohort of about 110 different subjects was used in addition to the approximately 640-subject first cohort. The study combined high-throughput TCR immunosequencing, statistical association of individual TCRs with disease status, and machine learning to predict cytomegalovirus infection status. Study-level results and caveats: Most TCR sequences were observed very rarely across donors, whereas some public TCRs were present in many individuals. The authors suggested that the approach could potentially be extended to other disease states and immunological phenotypes. Of the cluster scores, about 94% were above 0 in a later analysis, which found that TCRs clustered in the first cohort also tended to co-occur in the 120 validation repertoires. The validation cohort had no HLA typing available for a later analysis, so co-occurrence within that cohort was assessed over all 120 or so repertoires. In the study, around 160 TCR beta chains were listed as associated with cytomegalovirus. In both the original and validation cohorts, the classifier was reported to diagnose cytomegalovirus status with high specificity and sensitivity. Three of the identified cytomegalovirus-associated TCR beta chains were confirmed in vitro to be specific for cytomegalovirus antigens.

The donors belonged to the validation cohort of over a hundred subjects, which was separate from the 666-subject first cohort. Receptors were amplified or captured by the immunoSEQ multiplex PCR assay. The authors' analysis ran thus. A statistical classification framework was built to diagnose cytomegalovirus status from the catalog of TCR beta chain sequences. Held by TCRdb, this immuneACCESS table contains in-frame sequences only and omits some clones. Under half of the omission traces to an unresolved V gene where checked; the cause of the rest is unknown. V, J and clone size derive from that table, while D and trimming were established from the DNA sequence. A total of over 150,000 clones appear in this sample, around 84% of them only once. Less than 2.5% of the sample is in the top ten clones. CDR1 and CDR2 are drawn from the germline V gene: SGHAT, FQNNGV. A distance of 3 bases separates the germline ends of V and J, which lose 1 base and 0 bases respectively. Including the terminal cysteine and phenylalanine, the CDR3 comprises 13 residues. Only the CDR3 DNA stays, 39 bases, in frame from base 1.

In the case of this clone: The clone's antigen remains unknown. Base qualities are not provided; no much larger clone lies one nucleotide away.

In this chain, TRBV11-2 is recombined with TRBJ1-2; no D gene call is confident. This clonotype was sampled from a human donor in good health. The sequenced material came from PBMCs. CDR3 sequence: CASSLAANYGYTF. The DNA sequence follows: TGTGCCAGCAGCTTAGCAGCTAACTATGGCTACACCTTC.